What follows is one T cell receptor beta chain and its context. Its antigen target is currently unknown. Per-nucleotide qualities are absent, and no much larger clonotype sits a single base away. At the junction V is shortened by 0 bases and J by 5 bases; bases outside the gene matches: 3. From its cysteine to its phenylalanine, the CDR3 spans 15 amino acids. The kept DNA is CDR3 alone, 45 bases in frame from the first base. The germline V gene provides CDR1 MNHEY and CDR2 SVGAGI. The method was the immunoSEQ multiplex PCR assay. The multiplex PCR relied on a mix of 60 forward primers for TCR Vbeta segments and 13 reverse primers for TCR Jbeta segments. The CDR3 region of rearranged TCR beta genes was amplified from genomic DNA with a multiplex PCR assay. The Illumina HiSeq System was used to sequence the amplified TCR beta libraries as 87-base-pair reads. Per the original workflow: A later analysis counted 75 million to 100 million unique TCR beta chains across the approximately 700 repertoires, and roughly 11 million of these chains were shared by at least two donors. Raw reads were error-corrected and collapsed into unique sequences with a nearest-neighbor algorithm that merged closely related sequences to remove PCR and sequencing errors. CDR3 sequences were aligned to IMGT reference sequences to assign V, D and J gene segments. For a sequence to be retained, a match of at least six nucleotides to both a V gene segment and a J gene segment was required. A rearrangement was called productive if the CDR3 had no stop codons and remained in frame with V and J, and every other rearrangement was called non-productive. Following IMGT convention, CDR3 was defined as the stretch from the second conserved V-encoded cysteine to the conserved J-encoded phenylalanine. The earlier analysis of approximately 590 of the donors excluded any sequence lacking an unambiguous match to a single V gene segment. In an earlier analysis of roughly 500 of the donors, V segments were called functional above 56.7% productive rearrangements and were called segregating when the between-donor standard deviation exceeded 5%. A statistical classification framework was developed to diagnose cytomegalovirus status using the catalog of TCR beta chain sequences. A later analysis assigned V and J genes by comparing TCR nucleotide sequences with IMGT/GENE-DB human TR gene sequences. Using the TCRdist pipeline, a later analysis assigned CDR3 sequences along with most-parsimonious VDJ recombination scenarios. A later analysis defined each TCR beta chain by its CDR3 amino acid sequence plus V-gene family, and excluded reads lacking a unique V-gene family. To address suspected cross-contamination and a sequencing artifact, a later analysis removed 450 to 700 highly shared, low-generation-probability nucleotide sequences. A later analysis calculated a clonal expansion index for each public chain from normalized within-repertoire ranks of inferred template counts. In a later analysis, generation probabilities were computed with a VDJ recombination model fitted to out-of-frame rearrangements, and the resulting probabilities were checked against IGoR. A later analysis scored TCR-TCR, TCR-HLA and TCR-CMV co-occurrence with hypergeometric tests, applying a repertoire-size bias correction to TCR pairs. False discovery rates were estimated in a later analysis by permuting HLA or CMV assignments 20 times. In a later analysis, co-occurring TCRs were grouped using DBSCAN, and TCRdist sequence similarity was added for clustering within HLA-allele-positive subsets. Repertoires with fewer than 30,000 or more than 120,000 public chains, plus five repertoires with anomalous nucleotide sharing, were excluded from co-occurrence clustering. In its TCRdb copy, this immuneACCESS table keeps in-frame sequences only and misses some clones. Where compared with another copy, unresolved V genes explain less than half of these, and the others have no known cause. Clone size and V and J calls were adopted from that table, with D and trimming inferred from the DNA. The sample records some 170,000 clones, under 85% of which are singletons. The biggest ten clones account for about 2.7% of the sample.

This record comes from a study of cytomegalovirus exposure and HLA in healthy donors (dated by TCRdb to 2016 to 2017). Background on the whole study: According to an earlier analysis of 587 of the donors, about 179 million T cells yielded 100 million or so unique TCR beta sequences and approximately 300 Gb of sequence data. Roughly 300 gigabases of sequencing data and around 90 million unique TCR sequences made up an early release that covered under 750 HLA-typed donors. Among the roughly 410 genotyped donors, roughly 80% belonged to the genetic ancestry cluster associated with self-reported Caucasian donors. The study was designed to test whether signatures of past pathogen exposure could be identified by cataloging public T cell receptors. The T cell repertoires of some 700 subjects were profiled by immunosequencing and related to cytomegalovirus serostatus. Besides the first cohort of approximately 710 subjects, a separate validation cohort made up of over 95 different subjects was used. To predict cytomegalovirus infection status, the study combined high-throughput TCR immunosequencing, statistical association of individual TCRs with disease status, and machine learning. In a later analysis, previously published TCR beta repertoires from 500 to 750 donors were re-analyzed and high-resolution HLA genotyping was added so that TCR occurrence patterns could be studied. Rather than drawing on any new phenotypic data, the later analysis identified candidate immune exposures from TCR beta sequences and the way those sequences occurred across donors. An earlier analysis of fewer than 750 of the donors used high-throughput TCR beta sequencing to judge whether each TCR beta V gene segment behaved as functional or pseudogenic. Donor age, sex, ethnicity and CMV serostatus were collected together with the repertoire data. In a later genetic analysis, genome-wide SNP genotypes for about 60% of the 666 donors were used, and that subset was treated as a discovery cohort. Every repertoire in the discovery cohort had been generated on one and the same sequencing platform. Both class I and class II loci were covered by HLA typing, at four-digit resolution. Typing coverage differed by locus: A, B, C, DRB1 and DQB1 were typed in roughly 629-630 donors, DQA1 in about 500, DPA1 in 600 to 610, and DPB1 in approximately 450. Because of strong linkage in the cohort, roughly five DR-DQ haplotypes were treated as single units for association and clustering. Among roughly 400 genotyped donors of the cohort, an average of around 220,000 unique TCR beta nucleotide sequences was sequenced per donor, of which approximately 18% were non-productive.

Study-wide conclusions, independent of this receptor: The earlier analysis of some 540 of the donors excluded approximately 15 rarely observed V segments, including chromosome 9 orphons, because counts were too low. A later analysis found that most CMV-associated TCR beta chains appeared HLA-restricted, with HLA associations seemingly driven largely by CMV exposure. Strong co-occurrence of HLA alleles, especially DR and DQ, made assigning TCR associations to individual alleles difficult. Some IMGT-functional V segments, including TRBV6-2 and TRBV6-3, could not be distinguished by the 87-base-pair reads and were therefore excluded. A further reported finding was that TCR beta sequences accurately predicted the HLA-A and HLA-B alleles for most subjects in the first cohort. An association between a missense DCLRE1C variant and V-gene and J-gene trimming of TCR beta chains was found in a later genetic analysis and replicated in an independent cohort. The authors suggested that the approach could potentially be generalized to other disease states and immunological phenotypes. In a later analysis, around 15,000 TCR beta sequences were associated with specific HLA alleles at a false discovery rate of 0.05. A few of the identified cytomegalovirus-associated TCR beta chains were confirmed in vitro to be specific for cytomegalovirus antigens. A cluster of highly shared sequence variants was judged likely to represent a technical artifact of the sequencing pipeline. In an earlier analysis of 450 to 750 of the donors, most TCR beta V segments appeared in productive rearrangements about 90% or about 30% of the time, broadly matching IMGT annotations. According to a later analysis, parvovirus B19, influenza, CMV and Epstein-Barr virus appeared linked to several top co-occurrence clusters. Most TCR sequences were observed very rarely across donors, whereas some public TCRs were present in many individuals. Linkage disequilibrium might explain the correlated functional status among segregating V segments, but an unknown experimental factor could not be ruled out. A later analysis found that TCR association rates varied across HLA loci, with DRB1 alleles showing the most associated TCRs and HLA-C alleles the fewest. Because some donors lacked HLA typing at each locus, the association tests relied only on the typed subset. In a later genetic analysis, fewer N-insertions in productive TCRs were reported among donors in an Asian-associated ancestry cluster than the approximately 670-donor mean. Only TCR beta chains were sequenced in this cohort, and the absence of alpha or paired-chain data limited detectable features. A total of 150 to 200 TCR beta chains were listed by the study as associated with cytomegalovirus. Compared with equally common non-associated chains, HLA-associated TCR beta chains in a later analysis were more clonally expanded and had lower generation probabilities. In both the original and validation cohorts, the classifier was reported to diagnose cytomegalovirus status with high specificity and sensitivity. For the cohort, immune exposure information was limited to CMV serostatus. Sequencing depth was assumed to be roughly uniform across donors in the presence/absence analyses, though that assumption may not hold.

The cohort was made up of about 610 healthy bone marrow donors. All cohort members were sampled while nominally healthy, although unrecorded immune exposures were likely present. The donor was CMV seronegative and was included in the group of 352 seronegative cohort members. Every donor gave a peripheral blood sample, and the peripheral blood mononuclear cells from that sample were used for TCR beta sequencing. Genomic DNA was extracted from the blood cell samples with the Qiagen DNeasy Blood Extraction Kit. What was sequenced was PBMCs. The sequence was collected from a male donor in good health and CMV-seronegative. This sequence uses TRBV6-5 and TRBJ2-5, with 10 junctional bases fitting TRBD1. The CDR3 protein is CASSYSTGGRETQYF. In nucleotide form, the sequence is TGTGCCAGCAGTTACTCGACAGGGGGCAGGGAGACCCAGTACTTC.